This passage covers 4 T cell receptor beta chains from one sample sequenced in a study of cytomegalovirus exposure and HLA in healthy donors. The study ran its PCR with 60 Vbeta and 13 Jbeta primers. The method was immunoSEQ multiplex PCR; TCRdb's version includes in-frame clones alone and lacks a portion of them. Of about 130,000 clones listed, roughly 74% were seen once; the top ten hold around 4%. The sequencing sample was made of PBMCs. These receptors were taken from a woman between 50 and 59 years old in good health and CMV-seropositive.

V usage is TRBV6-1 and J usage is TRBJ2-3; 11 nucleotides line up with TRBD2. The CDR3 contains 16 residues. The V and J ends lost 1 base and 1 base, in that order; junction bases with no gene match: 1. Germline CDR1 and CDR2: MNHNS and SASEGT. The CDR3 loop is CASSEVLAGGTDTQYF. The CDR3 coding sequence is TGTGCCAGCAGTGAAGTACTAGCGGGGGGCACAGATACGCAGTATTTT.

For the CDR3, the DNA is TGCGCCAGCAGCACGAGAAGACTAGCGGGGGGTACATCCTACGAGCAGTACTTC. As protein: CASSTRRLAGGTSYEQYF. The chain has TRBV4-1 and TRBJ2-7, with 13 positions matching TRBD2. The CDR3 covers 18 residues. Per germline, CDR1 MGHRA and CDR2 YSYEKL. V was clipped by 5 bases and J by 1 base; unmatched bases: 11.

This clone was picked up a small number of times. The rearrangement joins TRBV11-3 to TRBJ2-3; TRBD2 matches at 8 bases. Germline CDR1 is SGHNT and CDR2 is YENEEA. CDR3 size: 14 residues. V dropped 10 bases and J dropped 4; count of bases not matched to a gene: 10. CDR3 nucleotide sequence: TGTGCCACTTCCCCGGGGGGGGGCGCAGATACGCAGTATTTT. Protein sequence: CATSPGGGADTQYF.

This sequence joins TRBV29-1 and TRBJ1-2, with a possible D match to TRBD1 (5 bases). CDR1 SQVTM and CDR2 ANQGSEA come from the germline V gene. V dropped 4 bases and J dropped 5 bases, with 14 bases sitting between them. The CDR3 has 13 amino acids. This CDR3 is CSVAVGRDYGYTF. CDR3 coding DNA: TGCAGCGTTGCGGTCGGCAGGGATTATGGCTACACCTTC.